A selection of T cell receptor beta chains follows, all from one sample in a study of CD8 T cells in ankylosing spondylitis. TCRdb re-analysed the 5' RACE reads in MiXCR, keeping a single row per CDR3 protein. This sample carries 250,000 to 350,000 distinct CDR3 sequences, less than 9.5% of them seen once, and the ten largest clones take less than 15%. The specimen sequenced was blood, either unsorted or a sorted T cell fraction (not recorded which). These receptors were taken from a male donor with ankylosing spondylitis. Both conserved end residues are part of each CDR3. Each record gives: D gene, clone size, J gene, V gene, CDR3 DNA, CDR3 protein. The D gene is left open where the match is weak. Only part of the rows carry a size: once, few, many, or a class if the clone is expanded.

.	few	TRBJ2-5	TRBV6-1	TGTGCCAGCAGAACTCACGGGAGTGAGACCCAGTACTTC	CASRTHGSETQYF
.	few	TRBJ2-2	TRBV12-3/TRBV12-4	TGTGCCAGCAGTTTTGGACAGTACACCGGGGAGCTGTTTTTT	CASSFGQYTGELFF
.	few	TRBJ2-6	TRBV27	TGTGCCAGCAGGCTTGGGGGGACTGGGGCCAACGTCCTGACTTTC	CASRLGGTGANVLTF
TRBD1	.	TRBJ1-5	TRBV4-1	TGCGCCAGCAGCCAGGACCAGGGGGCAATTGAACAGCCCCAGCATTTT	CASSQDQGAIEQPQHF
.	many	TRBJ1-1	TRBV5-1	TGCGCCAGCAGCCAAAGACCTACAAGCCTCACTGAAGCTTTCTTT	CASSQRPTSLTEAFF
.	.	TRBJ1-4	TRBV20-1	TGCAGTGCTTCTTGGGGGACGCGTGCAACTAATGAAAAACTGTTTTTT	CSASWGTRATNEKLFF
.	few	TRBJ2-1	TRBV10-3	TGTGCCATCAGTGAAGCCGTTAGCTCCTACAATGAGCAGTTCTTC	CAISEAVSSYNEQFF
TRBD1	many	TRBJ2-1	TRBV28	TGTGCCAGCAGTATACAGGGGGCGCTTAATGAGCAGTTCTTC	CASSIQGALNEQFF
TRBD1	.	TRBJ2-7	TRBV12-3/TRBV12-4	TGTGCCAGCAGCAGGACAGGGAAGATCCGATCCTACGAGCAGTACTTC	CASSRTGKIRSYEQYF
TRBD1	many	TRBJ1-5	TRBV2	TGTGCCAGCAGAGGACAGGGTAATCAGCCCCAGCATTTT	CASRGQGNQPQHF
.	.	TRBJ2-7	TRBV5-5	TGTGCCAGCGGGAGGAATGAGGGGCGATTACCCTACGAGCAGTACTTC	CASGRNEGRLPYEQYF
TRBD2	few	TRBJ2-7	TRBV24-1	TGTGCCACCAGTGACAAAACCCCCGGGACTAGCGGCTACGAGCAGTACTTC	CATSDKTPGTSGYEQYF
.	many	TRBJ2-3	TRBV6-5	TGTGCCAGCAGTTATCGGAGCACAGATACGCAGTATTTT	CASSYRSTDTQYF
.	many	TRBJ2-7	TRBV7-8	TGTGCCAGCAGCTTCGATTACGAGCAGTACTTC	CASSFDYEQYF
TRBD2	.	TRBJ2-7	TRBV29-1	TGCAGCACCCGGGCTAGCGGGGCCTACGAGCAGTACTTC	CSTRASGAYEQYF
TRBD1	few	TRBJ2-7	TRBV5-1	TGCGCCAGCAGCTTCCTGCATTCCGGGACAGGAGTCACCTACGAGCAGTACTTC	CASSFLHSGTGVTYEQYF
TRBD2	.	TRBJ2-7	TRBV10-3	TGTGCCATCAGTGAGTCGAGTGGGCGGGAGACCGAGCAGTACTTC	CAISESSGRETEQYF
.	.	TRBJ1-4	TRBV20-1	TGCAGTGCTAGTCTGGCCGGAGTTGAAAAACTGTTTTTT	CSASLAGVEKLFF
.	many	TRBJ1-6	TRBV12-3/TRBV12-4	TGTGCCAGCAGTCCAATGACTCTACCCCTCCACTTT	CASSPMTLPLHF
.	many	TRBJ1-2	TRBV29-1	TGCAGCGCTGCTGGGATGACAGGCTATGGCTACACCTTC	CSAAGMTGYGYTF
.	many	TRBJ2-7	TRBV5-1	TGCGCCAGCAGCTTGGTTTTCGGGGGCGCGGGCGAGCAGTACTTC	CASSLVFGGAGEQYF
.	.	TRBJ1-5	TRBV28	TGTGCCAGCAGAGCCGCTGGGGGTCATCATCAGCCCCAGCATTTT	CASRAAGGHHQPQHF
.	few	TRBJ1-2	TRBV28	TGTGCCAGCAGTTTTAATACGCAGGGGGGCTACACCTTC	CASSFNTQGGYTF
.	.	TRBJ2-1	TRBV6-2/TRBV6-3	TGTGCCAGCAGTTACTACCCCACCCTCTACAATGAGCAGTTCTTC	CASSYYPTLYNEQFF
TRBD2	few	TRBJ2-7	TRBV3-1	TGTGCCAGCAGCCAAGTTCAGACTAGCGGCTACGAGCAGTACTTC	CASSQVQTSGYEQYF
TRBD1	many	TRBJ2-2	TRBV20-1	TGCAGTGCTAGAGCCCATGGGACAGAGAACACCGGGGAGCTGTTTTTT	CSARAHGTENTGELFF
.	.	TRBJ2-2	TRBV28	TGTGCCAGCTCCTCGGGGATCGGGGAGCTGTTTTTT	CASSSGIGELFF
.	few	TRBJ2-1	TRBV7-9	TGTGCCAGCAGTCAGGGGAAGCGAGATGAGCAGTTCTTC	CASSQGKRDEQFF
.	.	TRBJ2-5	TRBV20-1	TGCAGTGCTAGAAGGGGCAGGGGAGAGACCCAGTACTTC	CSARRGRGETQYF